Listed below are T cell receptor beta chains from one sample, sequenced in a study of neurological immune-mediated disorders. TCRdb independently ran MiXCR on the 5' RACE reads; one entry per CDR3 protein. The sample has 30,000 or so distinct CDR3 sequences, 13% seen once; the top ten hold 5.2%. The material sequenced was CD4+ T cells from blood. The receptors shown here come from a female donor with HTLV-1-associated myelopathy (HAM/TSP). The CDR3 runs from the conserved cysteine through the conserved F or W. The D gene is left open where the match is weak. The size of a clone is reported for some rows only, either as once, few or many, or as a class for expanded clones.

V: TRBV28
D: -
size: many
J: TRBJ2-2
CDR3: CASSLPTGNTGELFF
DNA: TGTGCCAGCAGTTTACCGACAGGGAACACCGGGGAGCTGTTTTTT

V: TRBV18
D: -
size: many
J: TRBJ2-7
CDR3: CASSPGEYEQYF
DNA: TGTGCCAGCTCACCAGGGGAATACGAGCAGTACTTC

V: TRBV20-1
D: TRBD1
size: many
J: TRBJ1-5
CDR3: CSVNVRGKQPQHF
DNA: TGCAGTGTTAACGTCAGGGGGAAGCAGCCCCAGCATTTT

V: TRBV6-6
D: TRBD1
size: many
J: TRBJ1-1
CDR3: CASSTGQGARTEAFF
DNA: TGTGCCAGCAGTACGGGACAGGGGGCAAGAACTGAAGCTTTCTTT

V: TRBV20-1
D: TRBD2
size: medium-sized
J: TRBJ2-7
CDR3: CSAMGLAGGGEQYF
DNA: TGCAGTGCTATGGGACTAGCGGGGGGTGGTGAGCAGTACTTC

V: TRBV12-3/TRBV12-4
D: -
size: many
J: TRBJ2-3
CDR3: CASEDRGGLARSTDTQYF
DNA: TGTGCCAGCGAGGACAGGGGCGGACTAGCACGAAGCACAGATACGCAGTATTTT

V: TRBV12-3/TRBV12-4
D: -
size: -
J: TRBJ2-1
CDR3: CASSFTGSGYNEQFF
DNA: TGTGCCAGCAGTTTTACTGGTAGCGGATACAATGAGCAGTTCTTC

V: TRBV20-1
D: -
size: many
J: TRBJ2-1
CDR3: CSATYNEQFF
DNA: TGCAGTGCCACATACAATGAGCAGTTCTTC

V: TRBV20-1
D: -
size: many
J: TRBJ2-5
CDR3: CSAPGLQPNQETQYF
DNA: TGCAGTGCCCCTGGGCTACAGCCGAATCAAGAGACCCAGTACTTC

V: TRBV11-3
D: TRBD1
size: many
J: TRBJ1-2
CDR3: CASSLPDRATLYGYTF
DNA: TGTGCCAGCAGCTTACCCGACAGGGCAACCCTGTATGGCTACACCTTC

V: TRBV18
D: TRBD1
size: many
J: TRBJ1-1
CDR3: CASSRGRQGVTEAFF
DNA: TGTGCCAGCTCACGGGGAAGACAGGGTGTCACTGAAGCTTTCTTT

V: TRBV6-1
D: -
size: many
J: TRBJ2-5
CDR3: CASSTGPQETQYF
DNA: TGTGCCAGCAGCACGGGACCTCAAGAGACCCAGTACTTC

V: TRBV5-1
D: -
size: many
J: TRBJ1-2
CDR3: CASSRDGDYGYTF
DNA: TGCGCCAGCAGCCGAGACGGGGACTATGGCTACACCTTC

V: TRBV5-6
D: -
size: many
J: TRBJ1-3
CDR3: CASSLEGQGSGNTIYF
DNA: TGTGCCAGCAGCTTGGAGGGTCAGGGCTCTGGAAACACCATATATTTT

V: TRBV5-8
D: -
size: many
J: TRBJ2-1
CDR3: CASSRNNNEQFF
DNA: TGTGCCAGCAGCCGTAATAACAATGAGCAGTTCTTC

V: TRBV7-9
D: -
size: -
J: TRBJ2-3
CDR3: CASSLSTNGRTDKQYF
DNA: TGTGCCAGCAGCTTATCCACTAACGGGAGGACAGATAAGCAGTATTTT

V: TRBV10-3
D: -
size: -
J: TRBJ2-7
CDR3: CAISVGQDSYEQYF
DNA: TGTGCCATCAGTGTGGGGCAGGACTCCTATGAGCAGTACTTC

V: TRBV25-1
D: -
size: many
J: TRBJ1-4
CDR3: CASSETRGEKLFF
DNA: TGTGCCAGCAGTGAGACCAGGGGTGAAAAACTGTTTTTT

V: TRBV12-3/TRBV12-4
D: TRBD1
size: many
J: TRBJ2-2
CDR3: CASILTGTNTGELFF
DNA: TGTGCCAGCATCCTGACAGGGACGAACACCGGGGAGCTGTTTTTT

V: TRBV7-2
D: TRBD1
size: -
J: TRBJ2-4
CDR3: CASSPPGTGGKIQYF
DNA: TGTGCCAGCAGCCCCCCCGGGACAGGGGGGAAAATTCAATACTTC

V: TRBV7-9
D: -
size: many
J: TRBJ2-3
CDR3: CASSLASTDTQYF
DNA: TGTGCCAGCAGCTTAGCCAGCACAGATACGCAGTATTTT

V: TRBV29-1
D: TRBD2
size: medium-sized
J: TRBJ2-3
CDR3: CSVVAGTDTDTQYF
DNA: TGCAGCGTGGTAGCGGGGACTGACACAGATACGCAGTATTTT

V: TRBV5-6
D: -
size: medium-sized
J: TRBJ1-2
CDR3: CVSSYSNYGYTF
DNA: TGTGTCAGCAGCTACAGTAACTATGGCTACACCTTC

V: TRBV6-2/TRBV6-3
D: -
size: many
J: TRBJ2-5
CDR3: CASSPAYGGRGETQYF
DNA: TGTGCCAGCAGTCCAGCTTACGGGGGCCGGGGTGAGACCCAGTACTTC

V: TRBV20-1
D: -
size: many
J: TRBJ2-3
CDR3: CSASPGVVLTSTDTQYF
DNA: TGCAGTGCTTCCCCGGGGGTTGTCCTTACGAGCACAGATACGCAGTATTTT